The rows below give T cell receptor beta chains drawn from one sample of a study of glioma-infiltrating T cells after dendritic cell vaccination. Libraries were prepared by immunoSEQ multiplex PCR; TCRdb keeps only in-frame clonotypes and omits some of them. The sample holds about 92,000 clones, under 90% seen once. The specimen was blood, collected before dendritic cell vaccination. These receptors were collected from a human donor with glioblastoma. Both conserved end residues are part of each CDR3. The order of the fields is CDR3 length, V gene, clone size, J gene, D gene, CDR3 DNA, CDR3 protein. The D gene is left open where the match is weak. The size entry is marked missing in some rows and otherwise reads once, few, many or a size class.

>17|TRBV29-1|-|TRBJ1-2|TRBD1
TGCAGCGTTGATCATCCCGGGACAGGGATCCGTCGGTATGGCTACACCTTC
CSVDHPGTGIRRYGYTF
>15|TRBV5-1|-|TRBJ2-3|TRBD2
TGCGCCAGCAGCTTGGTCGGGGGGGAGTCAGATACGCAGTATTTT
CASSLVGGESDTQYF
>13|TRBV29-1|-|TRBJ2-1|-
TGCAGCGTTGAGGGCCAGGGGGGCAATGAGCAGTTCTTC
CSVEGQGGNEQFF
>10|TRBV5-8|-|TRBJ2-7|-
TGTGCCAGCAGCTTGTACGAGCAGTACTTC
CASSLYEQYF
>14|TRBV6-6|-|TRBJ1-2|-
TGTGCCAGCAGTTACTCGTCGGGAAGCCATGGCTACACCTTC
CASSYSSGSHGYTF
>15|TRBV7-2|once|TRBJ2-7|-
TGTGCCAGCAGCTTAGGCGGGGCGCTCTCCTACGAGCAGTACTTC
CASSLGGALSYEQYF
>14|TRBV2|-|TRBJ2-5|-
TGTGCCAGCAGTGTGACTAGTGCGGGGGAGACCCAGTACTTC
CASSVTSAGETQYF
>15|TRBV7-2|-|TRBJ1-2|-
TGTGCCAGCAGCTCCGAATCCCTGGGAGACTATGGCTACACCTTC
CASSSESLGDYGYTF
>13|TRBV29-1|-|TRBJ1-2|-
TGCAGCGTCACAGGGCGGGCTAACTATGGCTACACCTTC
CSVTGRANYGYTF
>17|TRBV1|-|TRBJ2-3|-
TGCACCAGCAGCCATTGTCCGGGGAACGGGCACACAGATACGCAGTATTTT
CTSSHCPGNGHTDTQYF
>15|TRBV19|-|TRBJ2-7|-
TGTGCCAGTAGTATCTCCCAGGGACTCTCCTACGAGCAGTACTTC
CASSISQGLSYEQYF
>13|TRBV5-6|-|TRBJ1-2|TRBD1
TGTGCCAGCAGCCCGACAGGGGACTATGGCTACACCTTC
CASSPTGDYGYTF
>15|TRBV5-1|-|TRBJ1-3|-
TGCGCCAGCAGCTTGGGAACAGGGAAAGGAAACACCATATATTTT
CASSLGTGKGNTIYF
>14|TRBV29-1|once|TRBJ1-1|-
TGCAGCGTTGAGAGACAAATGATGAACACTGAAGCTTTCTTT
CSVERQMMNTEAFF
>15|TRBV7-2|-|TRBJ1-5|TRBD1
TGTGCCAGCAGCTGGACAGGGAGGATGGATCAGCCCCAGCATTTT
CASSWTGRMDQPQHF
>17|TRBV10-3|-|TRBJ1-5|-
TGTGCCATCAGTGAAGGCGAAAGGGGAACTATCAATCAGCCCCAGCATTTT
CAISEGERGTINQPQHF
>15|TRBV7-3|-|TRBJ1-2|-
TGTGCCAGCAGCTTAATCCCGGACTCCGTCTATGGCTACACCTTC
CASSLIPDSVYGYTF
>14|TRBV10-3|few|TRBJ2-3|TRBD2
TGTGCCATCAGTACCGGGGGGGATGCAGATACGCAGTATTTT
CAISTGGDADTQYF
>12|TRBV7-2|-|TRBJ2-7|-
TGTGCCAGCAGCACGTTCGGAGGCGAGCAGTACTTC
CASSTFGGEQYF
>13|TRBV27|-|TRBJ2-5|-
TGTGCCAGCAGTTTCCCCGGTGGAGAGACCCAGTACTTC
CASSFPGGETQYF
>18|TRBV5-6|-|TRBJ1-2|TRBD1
TGTGCCAGCAGCGGGACAGATGAGGACGCCTTAGCTAACTATGGCTACACCTTC
CASSGTDEDALANYGYTF
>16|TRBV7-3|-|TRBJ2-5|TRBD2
TGTGCCAGCAGCTTAGGGCTAGCGGGAGTCGGAGAGACCCAGTACTTC
CASSLGLAGVGETQYF
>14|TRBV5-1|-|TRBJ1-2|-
TGCGCCAGCAGCTTGGTGGGGGGTGGCTATGGCTACACCTTC
CASSLVGGGYGYTF
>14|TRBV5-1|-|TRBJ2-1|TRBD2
TGCGCCAGCAGCGAGACGACTAGCGGCAATGAGCAGTTCTTC
CASSETTSGNEQFF
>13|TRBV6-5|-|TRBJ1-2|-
TGTGCCAGCAGTTACTCGGACAGCAATGGCTACACCTTC
CASSYSDSNGYTF
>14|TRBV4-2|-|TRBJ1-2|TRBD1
TGTGCCAGCAGTGACAGGGGCGACCTCTCTGGCTACACCTTC
CASSDRGDLSGYTF
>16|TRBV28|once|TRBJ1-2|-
TGTGCCAGCAGTACCCTCGTCGGTTCGGGTTCCTATGGCTACACCTTC
CASSTLVGSGSYGYTF
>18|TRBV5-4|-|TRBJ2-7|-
TGTGCCAGCAGCTTGGAGGTTTCGGACTTTCAAACGGCCTACGAGCAGTACTTC
CASSLEVSDFQTAYEQYF
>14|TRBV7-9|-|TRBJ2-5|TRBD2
TGTGCCAGCCTGGGGGAGGGGTCCCAAGAGACCCAGTACTTC
CASLGEGSQETQYF
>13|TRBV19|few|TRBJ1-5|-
TGTGCCAGTACCCGGGTAGCGGGTCAGCCCCAGCATTTT
CASTRVAGQPQHF
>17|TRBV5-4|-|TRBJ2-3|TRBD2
TGTGCCAGCAGCTCCGGACTAGCGGGAGGCGGCACAGATACGCAGTATTTT
CASSSGLAGGGTDTQYF
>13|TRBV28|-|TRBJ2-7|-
TGTGCCAGCAGATTGACAGGGACTCTCGAGCAGTACTTC
CASRLTGTLEQYF
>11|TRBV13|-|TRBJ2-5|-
TGTGCCAGCAGCCACGGGGAGACCCAGTACTTC
CASSHGETQYF
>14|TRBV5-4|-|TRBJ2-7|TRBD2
TGTGCCAGCAGCCGTAGCGGGAACGGCTACGAGCAGTACTTC
CASSRSGNGYEQYF
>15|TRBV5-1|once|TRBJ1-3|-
TGCGCCAGCAGCTTGGACGGGAGCTCTGGAAACACCATATATTTT
CASSLDGSSGNTIYF
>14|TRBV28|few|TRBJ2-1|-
TGTGCCAGCAGTTTGACAGCACGGAACAATGAGCAGTTCTTC
CASSLTARNNEQFF
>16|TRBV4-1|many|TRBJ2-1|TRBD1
TGCGCCAGCAGCCAAGAAGGGACAGGGTTTAACAATGAGCAGTTCTTC
CASSQEGTGFNNEQFF
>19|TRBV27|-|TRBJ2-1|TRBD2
TGTGCCAGCAGTTTGGTCCCGGATCGCCCTAGCGGGATTGGCAATGAGCAGTTCTTC
CASSLVPDRPSGIGNEQFF
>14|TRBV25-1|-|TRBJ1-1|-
TGTGCCAGCAGTGATGGAGGATCGGCCACTGAAGCTTTCTTT
CASSDGGSATEAFF
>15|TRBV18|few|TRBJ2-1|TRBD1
TGTGCCAGCTCAGACAGGGGGCTTTCCTACAATGAGCAGTTCTTC
CASSDRGLSYNEQFF
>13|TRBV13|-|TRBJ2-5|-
TGTGCCAGCAGCTTAGAAGGGGAAGAGACCCAGTACTTC
CASSLEGEETQYF
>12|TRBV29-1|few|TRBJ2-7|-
TGCAGCGCCCTTAGGGGGACCTACGAGCAGTACTTC
CSALRGTYEQYF
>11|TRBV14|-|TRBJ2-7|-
TGTGCCAGCAGCCATTGGTTACAACGGTACTTC
CASSHWLQRYF
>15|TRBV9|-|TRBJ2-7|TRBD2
TGTGCCAGCAGCGTAGGGACGGGGGGGGATTACGAGCAGTACTTC
CASSVGTGGDYEQYF
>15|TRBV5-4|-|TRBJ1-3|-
TGTGCCAGCAGCTTGGATCCAGGGGCCCGAAACACCATATATTTT
CASSLDPGARNTIYF
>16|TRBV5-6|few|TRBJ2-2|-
TGTGCCAGCAGCTTGTCGCTACGGGGGTATACCGGGGAGCTGTTTTTT
CASSLSLRGYTGELFF
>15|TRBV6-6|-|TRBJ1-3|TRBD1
TGTGCCAGCAGTTCACAGGGGGCGCCTGGAAACACCATATATTTT
CASSSQGAPGNTIYF
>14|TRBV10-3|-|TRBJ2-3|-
TGTGCCCATTCCAGACAGTCTAGCACAGATACGCAGTATTTT
CAHSRQSSTDTQYF
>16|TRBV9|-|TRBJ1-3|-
TGTGCCAGCAGCGTACAGGGTACCTACTCTGGAAACACCATATATTTT
CASSVQGTYSGNTIYF
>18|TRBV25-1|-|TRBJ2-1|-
TGTGCCAGCAGTAAAGTTATTTCGGGGGGCCCTTTAATCAATGAGCAGTTCTTC
CASSKVISGGPLINEQFF
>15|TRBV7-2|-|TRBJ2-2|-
TGTGCCAGCAGCTTCCCAGGGGCGGACACCGGGGAGCTGTTTTTT
CASSFPGADTGELFF
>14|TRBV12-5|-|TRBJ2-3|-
TGTGCTAGTGGTTTGGCCCTGTTCCCAGATACGCAGTATTTT
CASGLALFPDTQYF
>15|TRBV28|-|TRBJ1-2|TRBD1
TGTGCCAGCAGACCCGGGACAGGGGGATTCTATGGCTACACCTTC
CASRPGTGGFYGYTF